This T cell receptor beta chain came from a study of CD8+ T cells in alopecia areata. Study results and caveats: An increase in clonality over normal scalp was evident in lesional scalp, especially alopecia totalis/universalis.

RNA, once extracted, was reverse transcribed into cDNA for use as the sequencing template. Profiling relied on immunoSEQ multiplex PCR, and the TCRdb table lists in-frame clones only, not all of them. The profile shows about 200,000 clones, just over 55% of them singletons. This CDR3 has 10 amino acids. V lost 8 bases and J 5 bases, leaving 6 bases between the germline ends. Germline CDR1 and CDR2: LNHDA and SQIVND (reference sequence). A note on this clone: Its specificity is not known.

The chain links TRBV19 to TRBJ1-2, with D tentatively TRBD1 (5 bases). This clonotype originated in a human donor in good health. Sequenced sample: CD8+ T cells sorted from blood. The CDR3 is CASGAYGYTF. Here the CDR3 DNA reads TGTGCCAGTGGGGCATATGGCTACACCTTC.